Presented here are 21 T cell receptor beta chains from one specimen sequenced in a study of early stage breast cancer tumors. The table came from immunoSEQ multiplex PCR; TCRdb's copy has only in-frame clones and leaves some out. The sample holds fewer than 90,000 clones, 70% to 85% seen once. The material sequenced was blood. The source of these receptors is a person between 55 and 69 years old with breast cancer.

The rearrangement links TRBV7-6 to TRBJ2-7; 8 bases are a match to TRBD1. V shed 0 bases and J 4 bases; nucleotides not matched to a gene: 11. Germline values: CDR1 SGHVS, CDR2 FNYEAQ. This CDR3 has 17 residues. The CDR3 sequence: CASSLATGQVGLYEQYF. The CDR3 DNA reads TGTGCCAGCAGCTTAGCGACGGGACAGGTCGGGCTGTACGAGCAGTACTTC.

The chain has TRBV11-3 and TRBJ2-7; maybe TRBD2 (5 bases). Germline-derived CDR1 and CDR2 are SGHNT and YENEEA. V lost 5 bases to trimming and J lost 6 bases, with 14 bases between them. CDR3 length equals 13 residues. The CDR3 here is CASSLTRVGEQYF. CDR3 sequence (DNA): TGTGCCAGCAGCCTCACGAGGGTCGGCGAGCAGTACTTC.

The V and J genes are TRBV14 and TRBJ2-3; no clear D gene. This CDR3 is 12 amino acids long. The V gene's germline CDR1 is SGHDN and CDR2 FVKESK. Trimming pared 3 bases from V and 7 bases from J, leaving 8 bases between. The CDR3 DNA sequence: TGTGCCAGCAGCCAGGACCGAAATACGCAGTATTTT. Its protein product is CASSQDRNTQYF. The variable domain in full, with the rest retrieved from reference TRBV14 and TRBJ2-3, is EAGVTQFPSHSVIEKGQTVTLRCDPISGHDNLYWYRRVMGKEIKFLLHFVKESKQDESGMPNNRFLAERTGGTYSTLKVQPAELEDSGVYFCASSQDRNTQYFGPGTRLTVL.

The chain combines TRBV27 with TRBJ2-3; D gene unclear. The CDR3 length is 12 residues. Germline CDR1 is MNHEY and CDR2 is SMNVEV (reference sequence). Trimming took 3 bases from V and 10 from J, leaving 11 bases between them. CDR3 in amino acids: CASSFTGEPQYF. The CDR3 DNA is TGTGCCAGCAGTTTTACTGGGGAACCGCAGTATTTT.

V usage is TRBV6-6 and J usage is TRBJ1-2, with 9 bases fitting TRBD1. Germline trimming cut 5 bases from V and 1 base from J; bases unmatched to any gene: 2. The CDR3 sequence is 14 residues long. The germline gives CDR1 MNHNY, CDR2 SVGAGI (reference sequence). Here the CDR3 DNA reads TGTGCCAGCAGTGTGGGACAGGGTAACTATGGCTACACCTTC. Translated: CASSVGQGNYGYTF.

This clone was found once. This chain joins TRBV2 and TRBJ2-7; D is unclear. The CDR3 covers 11 residues. Trimming removed 6 bases at V and 7 bases at J, with 10 bases between. Germline values: CDR1 SNHLY, CDR2 FYNNEI. The chain's CDR3 is CASSQSREQYF. The DNA of the CDR3 is TGTGCCAGCAGCCAATCTAGAGAGCAGTACTTC.

The chain links TRBV5-5 to TRBJ2-2; possibly TRBD2 for D (6 bases). Trimming cost V 0 bases and J 5 bases, with 8 bases left between them. This CDR3 contains 14 residues. Germline V gives CDR1 SGHKS, CDR2 YYEKEE (reference sequence). The CDR3 region has the DNA TGTGCCAGCAGCTTGGTGGCGGGGACCGGGGAGCTGTTTTTT. Amino acid sequence: CASSLVAGTGELFF.

This sequence joins TRBV30 and TRBJ1-2, with TRBD1 as a possible D gene (5 bases). In germline, CDR1 is GTSNPN, CDR2 SVGIG (reference sequence). This CDR3 is 16 amino acids long. Trimming pared 2 bases from V and 6 bases from J, leaving 22 bases between. CDR3 loop: CAWSPTGDVRRNGYTF. CDR3 bases: TGTGCCTGGAGTCCGACCGGGGACGTCAGGAGGAATGGCTACACCTTC. The full variable domain, in which reference TRBV30 and TRBJ1-2 provide the parts outside the CDR3, is SQTIHQWPATLVQPVGSPLSLECTVEGTSNPNLYWYRQAAGRGLQLLFYSVGIGQISSEVPQNLSASRPQDRQFILSSKKLLLSDSGFYLCAWSPTGDVRRNGYTFGSGTRLTVV.

This rearrangement joins TRBV15 to TRBJ2-5, with 8 positions matching TRBD1. The CDR3 loop spans 13 amino acids. CDR1 LNHNV and CDR2 YYDKDF come from the germline V gene (reference sequence). The V segment lost 9 bases and the J segment 4 bases; nucleotides outside the gene matches: 7. The CDR3 is CATRQGRRETQYF. The DNA of the CDR3 is TGTGCCACACGACAGGGGCGACGAGAGACCCAGTACTTC.

In its sample, this clone was seen a few times. The chain joins TRBV15 to TRBJ2-5, with 8 bases matching TRBD2. This CDR3 has 20 residues. Germline trimming cut 0 bases from V and 2 bases from J; bases unmatched to any gene: 17. Germline lookup yields CDR1 LNHNV and CDR2 YYDKDF (reference sequence). The CDR3: CATSREVPWTSLAQQETQYF. CDR3 nucleotide sequence: TGTGCCACCAGCAGAGAGGTCCCATGGACTAGCCTAGCGCAACAAGAGACCCAGTACTTC.

This sequence joins TRBV5-6 and TRBJ2-7, with TRBD2 matching over 8 bases. Germline CDR1 reads SGHDT; CDR2 reads YYEEEE. V shed 2 bases and J 7 bases; nucleotides not matched to a gene: 5. The CDR3 has 13 residues. The CDR3 region is CASSFGREGEQYF. In nucleotides, the CDR3 is TGTGCCAGCAGCTTTGGCCGGGAGGGAGAGCAGTACTTC.

The chain recombines TRBV10-1 with TRBJ1-1; D is perhaps TRBD1 (5 bases). Germline-derived CDR1 and CDR2 are WNHNN and SYGVQD (reference sequence). CDR3 size: 15 residues. V was pared by 5 bases and J by 7 bases, with 20 bases between. The CDR3 DNA reads TGCGCCAGCAGTCCCTACCGGGGGGGAAACGATGAAGCTTTCTTT. This sequence encodes CASSPYRGGNDEAFF.

The chain is built from TRBV4-2 and TRBJ2-1; 8 nucleotides agree with TRBD2. This CDR3 comprises 17 residues. The germline V gene encodes CDR1 LGHNA and CDR2 YNFKEQ. J gave up 8 bases and V 0 bases, and 12 bases lay outside the gene matches. The CDR3 reads CASSQENGRALTYEQFF. Written as DNA, the CDR3 is TGTGCCAGCAGCCAAGAGAACGGGAGGGCCCTTACATATGAGCAGTTCTTC.

The chain carries TRBV30 and TRBJ1-5; D is ambiguous. The V end lost 0 bases, the J end lost 4 bases, and 13 bases lay between the germline ends. This CDR3 has 15 residues. The germline gives CDR1 GTSNPN, CDR2 SVGIG (reference sequence). CDR3 loop: CAWSVLVGINQPQHF. CDR3 sequence (DNA): TGTGCCTGGAGTGTACTTGTCGGCATTAATCAGCCCCAGCATTTT.

The chain employs TRBV19 and TRBJ2-7, with TRBD2 identical over 10 bases. The V gene's germline CDR1 is LNHDA and CDR2 SQIVND (reference sequence). Trimming removed 5 bases from V and 4 bases from J; junction bases left unmatched: 8. The CDR3 has 15 residues. CDR3 sequence: CASSFGGLAAYEQYF. CDR3 DNA sequence: TGTGCCAGTAGTTTCGGAGGACTAGCGGCTTACGAGCAGTACTTC. The variable domain in full, completed from reference TRBV19 and TRBJ2-7, reads DGGITQSPKYLFRKEGQNVTLSCEQNLNHDAMYWYRQDPGQGLRLIYYSQIVNDFQKGDIAEGYSVSREKKESFPLTVTSAQKNPTAFYLCASSFGGLAAYEQYFGPGTRLTVT.

The V and J genes are TRBV28 and TRBJ1-6; no firm D call. The CDR3 contains 14 residues. Trimming left V 5 bases short and J 4 bases short, with 9 bases between. Germline-derived CDR1 and CDR2 are MDHEN and SYDVKM. Here the CDR3 reads CASSVNLYNSPLHF. The CDR3 DNA follows: TGTGCCAGCAGTGTCAACCTATATAATTCACCCCTCCACTTT.

V usage is TRBV7-8 and J usage is TRBJ1-4; 8 bases align to TRBD1. This CDR3 spans 17 amino acids. Germline CDR1 and CDR2: SGHVS and FQNEAQ. J was trimmed by 2 bases and V by 1 base; bases with no gene match: 6. CDR3 nucleotides: TGTGCCAGCAGCTTAGGGGACAGGCGACTCACTAATGAAAAACTGTTTTTT. Translation: CASSLGDRRLTNEKLFF.

The chain uses TRBV7-9 and TRBJ1-1; D not certain. This CDR3 has 11 residues. Between the trimmed V and J ends, which lost 5 bases and 7 bases, there was a span of 8 bases. Germline CDR1 and CDR2: SEHNR and FQNEAQ (reference sequence). CDR3 amino acids: CASSGAVEAFF. The CDR3 DNA follows: TGTGCCAGCAGCGGAGCGGTTGAAGCTTTCTTT.

The chain employs TRBV27 and TRBJ2-7; D is possibly TRBD1 or TRBD2 (5 bases each). The ends were cut back, 4 bases at V and 5 bases at J, with 21 bases in the middle. Germline CDR1 MNHEY, CDR2 SMNVEV (reference sequence). This CDR3 comprises 16 residues. The CDR3 nucleotides read TGTGCCAGCAGTTCCTCTAGACCGGGGAGACAGAACGAGCAGTACTTC. This gives the protein CASSSSRPGRQNEQYF.

This chain uses TRBV27 with TRBJ2-5, with 10 bases identical to TRBD2. Germline V gene lookup returns CDR1 MNHEY and CDR2 SMNVEV (reference sequence). The V gene end was trimmed by 7 bases and the J gene end by 5 bases; junction bases not matched to a gene: 7. The CDR3 is 14 residues long. CDR3 residues: CASNVAGGGETQYF. DNA for the CDR3: TGTGCCAGCAATGTAGCGGGAGGAGGGGAGACCCAGTACTTC.

V is TRBV2 and J is TRBJ1-1; possibly TRBD1 for D (6 bases). In germline, CDR1 is SNHLY, CDR2 FYNNEI. The ends were cut back, 7 bases at V and 1 base at J, with 10 bases in the middle. The CDR3 loop spans 13 amino acids. The CDR3 coding sequence is TGTGCCAGCAAGGGGGATTCGAACACTGAAGCTTTCTTT. Residues: CASKGDSNTEAFF.